The rows below give T cell receptor beta chains drawn from one sample of a study of breast tumors, draining lymph nodes, adjacent tissues. TCRdb re-called the multiplex PCR reads through MiXCR, storing one row per CDR3 protein. The sample holds 150,000 to 250,000 distinct CDR3 sequences, approximately 31% seen once. The sample consisted of axillary lymph node tissue. Receptors were obtained from a female donor with breast cancer. Some clones in this sample may be carry-over from other donors' samples. The CDR3 runs from the conserved cysteine through the conserved F or W. A D gene is named only where the DNA matches it firmly. Where a row states a size, it is once, few, many or the class of an expanded clone; other rows omit it.

.	TRBJ1-5	15	many	TRBV11-2	CASSLDGADNQPQHF	TGTGCCAGCAGCTTAGACGGTGCGGACAATCAGCCCCAGCATTTT
TRBD1	TRBJ1-4	14	.	TRBV6-5	CASSFGQDNEKLFF	TGCGCCAGCAGTTTCGGACAGGATAATGAAAAACTGTTTTTT
TRBD1	TRBJ1-5	16	many	TRBV2	CASSYFHRGSNQPQHF	TGTGCCAGCAGCTATTTCCACAGGGGTAGCAATCAGCCCCAGCATTTT
.	TRBJ1-6	14	.	TRBV29-1	CSSYDTGSNSPLHF	TGCAGCAGTTACGACACAGGGAGTAATTCACCCCTCCACTTT
.	TRBJ1-3	16	many	TRBV11-2	CASSLDTPWTGNTIYF	TGTGCCAGCAGCTTAGATACCCCCTGGACGGGAAACACCATATATTTT
.	TRBJ2-1	16	once	TRBV7-7	CASTPPRDHSYNEQFF	TGTGCTAGCACTCCTCCTCGGGACCACTCCTACAATGAGCAGTTCTTC
.	TRBJ1-2	11	few	TRBV28	CASKSNYGYTF	TGTGCCAGCAAATCTAACTATGGCTACACCTTC
.	TRBJ2-7	12	many	TRBV7-8	CASQTPSGEQYF	TGTGCCAGCCAGACTCCCTCGGGCGAGCAGTACTTC
.	TRBJ2-5	16	.	TRBV7-6	CASSLVTANTGETQYF	TGTGCCAGCAGCTTGGTGACAGCGAACACCGGGGAGACCCAGTACTTC
.	TRBJ2-7	12	few	TRBV28	CASSSPLREQYF	TGTGCCAGCAGTTCCCCCCTCCGAGAGCAGTACTTC
TRBD1	TRBJ2-1	15	many	TRBV7-9	CASNPPGTGDNEQFF	TGTGCCAGCAACCCACCGGGGACAGGGGACAATGAGCAGTTCTTC
.	TRBJ2-3	14	many	TRBV10-3	CATRMAESTDTQYF	TGTGCCACCCGGATGGCGGAGAGCACAGATACGCAGTATTTT
.	TRBJ2-2	13	many	TRBV2	CASSERGAGELFF	TGTGCCAGCAGTGAAAGAGGGGCCGGGGAGCTGTTTTTT
.	TRBJ1-1	13	few	TRBV7-3	CASSQQVNTEAFF	TGTGCCAGCAGCCAACAGGTCAACACTGAAGCTTTCTTT
.	TRBJ1-2	10	.	TRBV20-1	CSARGGGYTF	TGCAGTGCTAGGGGCGGTGGCTACACCTTC
TRBD1	TRBJ1-5	15	many	TRBV28	CASSLRTGPNQPQHF	TGTGCCAGCAGTTTAAGGACAGGGCCAAATCAGCCCCAGCATTTT
TRBD1	TRBJ1-1	14	.	TRBV5-1	CASSRTGTNTEAFF	TGCGCCAGCAGCCGGACAGGGACGAACACTGAAGCTTTCTTT
.	TRBJ1-4	16	many	TRBV20-1	CSARDPGRTTNEKLFF	TGCAGTGCTAGAGATCCAGGGAGAACAACTAATGAAAAACTGTTTTTT